This T cell receptor beta chain came from a study of cytomegalovirus exposure and HLA in healthy donors. The study's findings and limits: In vitro assays verified that three CMV-associated chains recognized CMV antigens specifically. The study recorded fewer than 200 TCR beta chains that were cytomegalovirus-associated.

Worth noting for this clone: No antigen is known for it.

Method: immunoSEQ multiplex PCR; TCRdb's copy keeps in-frame clones and lacks some. The sample has around 300,000 clones; approximately 87% are singletons. This receptor was identified in a woman younger than 35 in good health and CMV-seronegative. Sequencing was carried out using PBMCs.

The CDR3 is CASTETGRTGNTIYF. The CDR3 DNA follows: TGTGCCAGCACCGAGACAGGGAGAACTGGAAACACCATATATTTT. The chain is built from TRBV5-6 and TRBJ1-3; 7 nucleotides agree with TRBD1. Germline values: CDR1 SGHDT, CDR2 YYEEEE. The CDR3 is 15 residues long. V lost 6 bases and J lost 2; bases outside the gene matches: 8.